This TCR beta chain was sequenced during a study of shared clonotypes between healthy human individuals. Sequenced by immunoSEQ multiplex PCR; TCRdb stores in-frame clones only, minus some. The table has about 2,100,000 clones, under 95% seen once. CD45RO-negative, CCR7-positively selected cells formed the naive CD8 fraction, excluding terminally differentiated effector memory CD45RA+ cells. Trimming cost V 2 bases and J 5 bases; bases outside gene matches: 0. CDR1 and CDR2 from the germline V gene are SEHNR and FQNEAQ (reference sequence). There are 14 residues in the CDR3. The gene calls are TRBV7-9 and TRBJ2-5, with 12 bases lining up with TRBD2. The clonotype originates from a man between 18 and 29 years old in good health. Some clones in this sample may be carry-over from other donors' samples. The sequencing sample was made of naive CD8+ T cells from PBMCs. CDR3 bases: TGTGCCAGCAGCTTACTAGCGGGAGGGGAGACCCAGTACTTC. Translating gives CASSLLAGGETQYF.